The 21 T cell receptor beta chains in this list originate from one sample, sequenced in a study of T-cell memory formation after mild COVID-19. TCRdb processed the 5' RACE reads anew with MiXCR; each CDR3 protein has one entry. The sample holds 210,000 or so distinct CDR3 sequences, around 30% seen once. Sequenced material: PBMCs or a T cell subset sorted from them (not recorded which). These receptors were collected from an adult woman who had mild COVID-19 (a few samples of this study predate the infection). Cell type and time point are not known.

This clonotype was detected a few times. The rearrangement uses TRBV3-1 and TRBJ2-7; possibly TRBD1 for D (5 bases). Trimming took off 1 base at V and 6 bases at J, with 10 bases between the two ends. The CDR3 runs to 13 residues. Per the germline V gene, CDR1 is LGHDT and CDR2 is YNNKEL (reference sequence). The CDR3 sequence: CASSQVAGLEQYF. The DNA for the CDR3 is TGTGCCAGCAGCCAAGTGGCAGGGCTCGAGCAGTACTTC.

The CDR3 protein is CASSSVTGVNEQFF. The CDR3 coding sequence is TGTGCCAGCAGCTCCGTGACAGGGGTCAATGAGCAGTTCTTC. The chain employs TRBV7-2 and TRBJ2-1; TRBD1 aligns across 8 bases. Losses at the gene ends were 4 bases for V and 6 bases for J; bases not matched to a gene: 5. Germline lookup yields CDR1 SGHTA and CDR2 FQGNSA. The CDR3 covers 14 residues.

This clonotype came up a few times. The rearrangement joins TRBV5-1 to TRBJ1-2, with 7 bases fitting TRBD1. The CDR3 runs to 13 residues. Trimming took 0 bases from V and 8 from J; bases not matched to a gene: 4. CDR1 and CDR2 from the germline V gene are SGHRS and YFSETQ. CDR3 nucleotides: TGCGCCAGCAGCTTGGATTCGGACAGGGGCTACACCTTC. Translation: CASSLDSDRGYTF.

This clonotype was counted between two and nine times. The rearrangement links TRBV5-1 to TRBJ2-5, with TRBD2 matching over 8 bases. Germline V lookup: CDR1 SGHRS, CDR2 YFSETQ. CDR3 size: 17 residues. The ends lost 0 bases at V and 0 bases at J; junction bases unmatched: 7. For the CDR3, the DNA is TGCGCCAGCAGCTTGGAACCCGGGGGGGAGTACCAAGAGACCCAGTACTTC. It yields the protein CASSLEPGGEYQETQYF.

This clonotype was seen many times. This rearrangement joins TRBV5-6 to TRBJ2-5; D not certain. Between the trimmed V and J ends, which lost 4 bases and 5 bases, there was a span of 6 bases. Germline loops: CDR1 SGHDT, CDR2 YYEEEE. The CDR3 contains 11 residues. The CDR3, as DNA: TGTGCCAGCAGCCGATTGGAGACCCAGTACTTC. It specifies CASSRLETQYF.

This clonotype was found a few times. The CDR3 loop is CASSYSSSGGFYEQYF. CDR3 bases: TGTGCCAGCAGTTACTCTTCTAGCGGAGGCTTCTACGAGCAGTACTTC. This chain links TRBV6-5 with TRBJ2-7; 7 nucleotides align to TRBD2. Germline V gene data show CDR1 as MNHEY and CDR2 as SVGAGI. This CDR3 region has 16 residues. The V gene end was trimmed by 0 bases and the J gene end by 3 bases; junction bases not matched to a gene: 8.

This clonotype came up a few times. This rearrangement joins TRBV29-1 to TRBJ1-1; no reliable D call. The CDR3 contains 14 residues. Germline CDR1 reads SQVTM; CDR2 reads ANQGSEA. The V end lost 4 bases, the J end lost 5 bases, and 17 bases lay between the germline ends. CDR3 coding DNA: TGCAGCGTTGTTCGGGAACCACGGTGGACTGAAGCTTTCTTT. Translated, it gives CSVVREPRWTEAFF.

This sequence joins TRBV2 and TRBJ2-2; D gene uncertain. V shed 0 bases and J shed 1 base, with 12 bases lying between them. This CDR3 has 17 amino acids. From germline, CDR1 is SNHLY and CDR2 FYNNEI. CDR3 protein: CASSEASRTENTGELFF. CDR3 in DNA: TGTGCCAGCAGTGAAGCGTCCAGGACGGAGAACACCGGGGAGCTGTTTTTT.

The CDR3 sequence is CATSDPIAGVHNEQFF. In DNA, the CDR3 is TGTGCCACCAGTGACCCGATAGCGGGAGTCCACAATGAGCAGTTCTTC. The chain uses TRBV24-1 and TRBJ2-1, with 9 bases lining up with TRBD2. The CDR3 loop spans 16 amino acids. V dropped 4 bases and J dropped 5; count of bases not matched to a gene: 8. Germline V gene data show CDR1 as KGHDR and CDR2 as SFDVKD.

This chain uses TRBV24-1 with TRBJ2-7, with TRBD1 matching over 7 bases. J was trimmed by 2 bases and V by 4 bases; bases with no gene match: 13. Germline V gene sequence: CDR1 KGHDR, CDR2 SFDVKD. This CDR3 is 17 amino acids long. CDR3 DNA: TGTGCCACCAGTGACACAACAGGGGTCCGGGGCACCTACGAGCAGTACTTC. This codes for CATSDTTGVRGTYEQYF.

This sequence joins TRBV7-6 and TRBJ1-1; D perhaps matches TRBD1 (6 bases). This CDR3 has 16 residues. V was trimmed by 5 bases and J by 0 bases, leaving 16 bases between them. Germline CDR1 reads SGHVS; CDR2 reads FNYEAQ. The CDR3 loop is CASSPGQYLMNTEAFF. The CDR3 DNA follows: TGTGCCAGCAGCCCCGGACAGTACCTTATGAACACTGAAGCTTTCTTT.

The sample holds a few counts of this clonotype. V is TRBV29-1 and J is TRBJ2-3; maybe TRBD2 (6 bases). V lost 1 base and J 1 base, leaving 12 bases between the germline ends. This CDR3 spans 15 amino acids. Germline loops: CDR1 SQVTM, CDR2 ANQGSEA. CDR3 sequence reads: CSVEAWASGTDTQYF. The DNA for the CDR3 is TGCAGCGTTGAAGCGTGGGCTAGCGGCACAGATACGCAGTATTTT.

Written as DNA, the CDR3 is TGTGCCAGCAGCTTGGGGGCCGGACAGGGGGCCACCTACAATGAGCAGTTCTTC. Amino acids: CASSLGAGQGATYNEQFF. The V and J genes are TRBV7-3 and TRBJ2-1, with TRBD1 matching over 11 bases. Germline CDR1 SGHTA, CDR2 FQGTGA. The ends lost 3 bases at V and 2 bases at J; junction bases unmatched: 9. CDR3 size: 18 residues.

This clonotype was counted a few times. V and J are TRBV19 and TRBJ1-5, with D uncertain. CDR3 length: 14 amino acids. Trimming removed 5 bases from V and 3 bases from J, with 11 bases in between. Germline CDR1 and CDR2: LNHDA and SQIVND (reference sequence). CDR3 DNA sequence: TGTGCCAGTAGTTCTTACAGTCTCAATCAGCCCCAGCATTTT. It encodes CASSSYSLNQPQHF.

Remarks on this clonotype: One end of the junction fails to match germline, which may point to a read error. This chain connects TRBV12-3 or TRBV12-4 to TRBJ2-4; a possible D gene is TRBD2 (6 bases). This CDR3 is 11 amino acids long. CDR3 sequence reads: CASSLSRGMNF. CDR3 nucleotides: TGTGCCAGCAGTTTATCGCGGGGAATGAACTTC.

This clonotype was observed a single time. The rearrangement links TRBV28 to TRBJ2-3, with 9 nucleotides matching TRBD2. After removal of 2 bases from V and 1 base from J, the junction contained 4 bases not matched to a gene. In germline, CDR1 is MDHEN, CDR2 SYDVKM. The CDR3 runs to 16 residues. This chain's CDR3 is CASSLIQRGGTDTQYF. Written as DNA, the CDR3 is TGTGCCAGCAGTTTAATCCAGCGGGGGGGCACAGATACGCAGTATTTT.

As to this clonotype: This may stem from a read error, because a much larger clone lies one nucleotide away. V and J are TRBV10-2 and TRBJ2-3; no firm D call. This CDR3 region has 12 residues. Trimming removed 4 bases at V and 7 bases at J, with 9 bases between. Per the germline V gene, CDR1 is WSHSY and CDR2 is SAAADI. DNA for the CDR3: TGCGCCAGCAGTGTAAAGGTATATACGCAGTATTTT. It translates to CASSVKVYTQYF.

This clonotype has a handful of counts. V is TRBV29-1 and J is TRBJ2-7; D assignment may be TRBD1 or TRBD2 (5 bases each). CDR1 and CDR2 (germline): SQVTM, ANQGSEA. The germline V and J ends were trimmed by 4 bases and 2 bases, with 15 bases remaining between them. The CDR3 is 14 amino acids. CDR3 nucleotides: TGCAGCGTTGTGACCCGGGACGGGCCCTACGAGCAGTACTTC. Translation: CSVVTRDGPYEQYF.

This clonotype was seen only a few times. This chain connects TRBV6-6 to TRBJ2-4, with D uncertain. From germline, CDR1 is MNHNY and CDR2 SVGAGI (reference sequence). With 5 bases removed from V and 1 base from J, the gap between germline ends came to 15 bases. The CDR3 has 16 residues. This chain's CDR3 is CASSPLMATAKNIQYF. The DNA for the CDR3 is TGTGCCAGCAGTCCCCTGATGGCCACCGCCAAAAACATTCAGTACTTC.

The chain couples TRBV6-4 to TRBJ1-2; D is ambiguous. The V end lost 0 bases, the J end lost 2 bases, and 10 bases lay between the germline ends. This CDR3 is built from 15 residues. Per the germline V gene, CDR1 is MRHNA and CDR2 is SNTAGT. CDR3 protein: CASSDSGGPNYGYTF. CDR3 coding DNA: TGTGCCAGCAGTGACTCGGGCGGTCCCAACTATGGCTACACCTTC.

The chain recombines TRBV7-9 with TRBJ2-1; D might be TRBD1 or TRBD2, each matching 5 bases. Germline CDR1 reads SEHNR; CDR2 reads FQNEAQ (reference sequence). The V end was cut by 3 bases, the J end by 3 bases, with 15 bases between. This CDR3 is 16 amino acids long. The CDR3: CASSFRAGTGYNEQFF. For the CDR3, the DNA is TGTGCCAGCAGCTTCAGGGCCGGGACGGGCTACAATGAGCAGTTCTTC. Complete variable domain (other parts from reference TRBV7-9 and TRBJ2-1): DTGVSQNPRHKITKRGQNVTFRCDPISEHNRLYWYRQTLGQGPEFLTYFQNEAQLEKSRLLSDRFSAERPKGSFSTLEIQRTEQGDSAMYLCASSFRAGTGYNEQFFGPGTRLTVL.